One sample yielded the 30 T cell receptor beta chains listed below, sequenced in a study of preoperative IRX-2 immunotherapy in early breast cancer. The treatment: preoperative locoregional IRX-2 cytokine immunotherapy. Profiling relied on immunoSEQ multiplex PCR, and the TCRdb table lists in-frame clones only, not all of them. The sample records 40,000 to 45,000 clones, about 95% being singletons. The sequences come from tumor tissue, collected after IRX-2 immunotherapy. The source is a human donor with breast cancer.

The chain joins TRBV30 to TRBJ1-1; D gene uncertain. The CDR3 extends over 12 amino acids. V was pared by 3 bases and J by 1 base, with 6 bases between. CDR1 and CDR2 (germline): GTSNPN, SVGIG (reference sequence). The CDR3 DNA reads as TGTGCCTGGAGGCAGACGAACACTGAAGCTTTCTTT. It codes for CAWRQTNTEAFF.

The J gene is TRBJ2-7, the V gene TRBV2; D remains ambiguous. Germline-derived CDR1 and CDR2 are SNHLY and FYNNEI. The CDR3 is 14 amino acids. V lost 8 bases and J 3 bases, leaving 17 bases between the germline ends. The DNA for the CDR3 is TGTGCCAGCTACTGGCGTTCGTCCAGCTACGAGCAGTACTTC. Protein product: CASYWRSSSYEQYF.

The V gene is TRBV4-2, the J gene TRBJ2-3; TRBD1 aligns across 9 bases. Germline CDR1 is LGHNA and CDR2 is YNFKEQ. CDR3 length equals 19 residues. The V and J ends lost 4 bases and 0 bases, in that order; junction bases with no gene match: 14. DNA of the CDR3: TGTGCCAGCAGCCGACAGGCGGGACAGGGTTTAACTAGCACAGATACGCAGTATTTT. Translated, it gives CASSRQAGQGLTSTDTQYF.

The chain has TRBV5-4 and TRBJ2-3, with D uncertain. Trimming left V 0 bases short and J 4 bases short, with 3 bases between. CDR3 length equals 12 residues. Germline lookup yields CDR1 SGHNT and CDR2 YYREEE (reference sequence). This chain's CDR3 is CASSLDADTQYF. CDR3 nucleotides: TGTGCCAGCAGCTTGGATGCAGATACGCAGTATTTT.

The gene calls are TRBV30 and TRBJ2-3; 7 nucleotides line up with TRBD1. The V and J ends lost 5 bases and 2 bases, in that order; junction bases with no gene match: 7. The CDR3 extends over 14 amino acids. The germline gives CDR1 GTSNPN, CDR2 SVGIG (reference sequence). The CDR3 reads CAWERQGNTDTQYF. For the CDR3, the DNA is TGTGCCTGGGAACGACAGGGCAACACAGATACGCAGTATTTT.

The chain recombines TRBV6-1 with TRBJ2-7, with TRBD2 matching over 7 bases. With 2 bases clipped from V and 7 bases from J, the junction kept 8 bases outside the gene matches. The length of the CDR3 is 14 residues. CDR1 is MNHNS, CDR2 SASEGT, per germline. The chain's CDR3 is CASSEWGEGLEQYF. In DNA form, the CDR3 reads TGTGCCAGCAGTGAATGGGGGGAGGGCCTGGAGCAGTACTTC.

This chain links TRBV5-1 with TRBJ1-2, with D unclear. Trimming stripped 2 bases from V and 0 bases from J, with 11 bases between. The CDR3 runs to 15 residues. Looked up from germline, CDR1 is SGHRS and CDR2 is YFSETQ. Here the CDR3 reads CASSLSGVANYGYTF. CDR3 nucleotide sequence: TGCGCCAGCAGCTTATCTGGGGTCGCTAACTATGGCTACACCTTC.

The chain joins TRBV2 to TRBJ2-4; 9 bases map to TRBD2. The germline CDR1 and CDR2 sequences are SNHLY and FYNNEI. The trim removed 8 bases at V and 1 base at J, leaving 6 bases unmatched. There are 15 residues in the CDR3. The DNA for the CDR3 is TGTGCCAGCGTTAGCGGGAGCACGGCCAAAAACATTCAGTACTTC. It specifies CASVSGSTAKNIQYF. Looking up the rest from reference TRBV2 and TRBJ2-4 gives the full variable domain: EPEVTQTPSHQVTQMGQEVILRCVPISNHLYFYWYRQILGQKVEFLVSFYNNEISEKSEIFDDQFSVERPDGSNFTLKIRSTKLEDSAMYFCASVSGSTAKNIQYFGAGTRLSVL.

This chain joins TRBV14 and TRBJ2-5; D is ambiguous. Looked up from germline, CDR1 is SGHDN and CDR2 is FVKESK. The CDR3 contains 14 residues. Trimming left V 3 bases short and J 4 bases short, with 12 bases between. In DNA, the CDR3 is TGTGCCAGCAGCCAGACTTTGGGAACAGAGACCCAGTACTTC. Amino acid sequence: CASSQTLGTETQYF.

The chain recombines TRBV4-2 with TRBJ1-3, with unresolved D. Per the germline V gene, CDR1 is LGHNA and CDR2 is YNFKEQ. With 4 bases removed from V and 0 bases from J, the gap between germline ends came to 7 bases. The CDR3 spans 14 residues. In DNA form, the CDR3 reads TGTGCCAGCAGCCCCGGAAGCTCTGGAAACACCATATATTTT. Its translation is CASSPGSSGNTIYF.

This clone was seen a single time. The V call is TRBV19, the J call TRBJ1-4, with D possibly TRBD1 on 5 matching bases. Germline V lookup: CDR1 LNHDA, CDR2 SQIVND (reference sequence). Trimming shortened V by 3 bases and J by 4 bases, and 18 bases separated the two germline ends. The CDR3 spans 17 residues. CDR3 coding DNA: TGTGCCAGTAGTATGATCGGGACGGGAGACGTTAATGAAAAACTGTTTTTT. Translating it yields CASSMIGTGDVNEKLFF.

DNA for the CDR3: TGTGCCAGCAGCTTGACCGGGACACTACTAAAATTCTCTGGAAACACCATATATTTT. Its translation: CASSLTGTLLKFSGNTIYF. The chain employs TRBV5-6 and TRBJ1-3, with TRBD1 as a possible D gene (6 bases). The V end was cut by 1 base, the J end by 0 bases, with 20 bases between. The CDR3 totals 19 residues. Germline CDR1 SGHDT, CDR2 YYEEEE.

The chain links TRBV7-2 to TRBJ1-2; D is unclear. The CDR3 spans 14 residues. Germline-derived CDR1 and CDR2 are SGHTA and FQGNSA. V lost 1 base and J 4 bases, leaving 10 bases between the germline ends. CDR3 sequence (DNA): TGTGCCAGCAGCTTAGTCCCGGGTGGCTATGGCTACACCTTC. Encoded protein: CASSLVPGGYGYTF.

This clone came up once. This chain connects TRBV7-9 to TRBJ1-4; D is ambiguous. The germline gives CDR1 SEHNR, CDR2 FQNEAQ (reference sequence). V was shortened by 3 bases and J by 3 bases, with 8 bases between the two germline ends. This CDR3 has 14 residues. The CDR3 reads CASSFGRANEKLFF. The CDR3 DNA sequence: TGTGCCAGCAGCTTCGGCAGAGCTAATGAAAAACTGTTTTTT.

V is TRBV7-9 and J is TRBJ2-7; perhaps TRBD1 as D (6 bases). CDR1 SEHNR and CDR2 FQNEAQ come from the germline V gene (reference sequence). The V gene lost 1 base and the J gene lost 7 bases, with 14 bases spanning the gap. CDR3 length: 14 amino acids. Here the CDR3 reads CASSLGQGNEEQYF. In DNA form, the CDR3 reads TGTGCCAGCAGCTTAGGGCAGGGGAACGAAGAGCAGTACTTC.

The rearrangement uses TRBV30 and TRBJ2-2, with TRBD2 matching over 7 bases. Trimming took 4 bases from V and 4 from J; bases not matched to a gene: 6. Germline V gives CDR1 GTSNPN, CDR2 SVGIG (reference sequence). This CDR3 has 14 residues. The DNA for the CDR3 is TGTGCCTGGAAGCGACTAGCCCTCACCGGGGAGCTGTTTTTT. Translation gives CAWKRLALTGELFF.

The chain uses TRBV5-1 and TRBJ1-3; 8 positions match TRBD1. The CDR3 contains 18 residues. Per germline, CDR1 SGHRS and CDR2 YFSETQ. V lost 4 bases, J lost 0 bases, and 12 bases stayed unmatched. CDR3 protein: CASSIDRGSSRSGNTIYF. CDR3 coding DNA: TGCGCCAGCAGCATCGACAGGGGCAGCTCTCGCTCTGGAAACACCATATATTTT.

The chain joins TRBV2 to TRBJ2-5; 8 nucleotides match TRBD2. The CDR3 runs to 19 residues. Germline V gene sequence: CDR1 SNHLY, CDR2 FYNNEI. Germline trimming cut 2 bases from V and 3 bases from J; bases unmatched to any gene: 17. The CDR3 bases are TGTGCCAGCAGTGAAAACCTAGCGGGCAGGCGAAATCTGGAAGAGACCCAGTACTTC. It codes for CASSENLAGRRNLEETQYF.

The chain carries TRBV25-1 and TRBJ1-6; D ambiguous. The CDR3 length is 17 residues. The ends were cut back, 4 bases at V and 0 bases at J, with 13 bases in the middle. The germline gives CDR1 MGHDK, CDR2 SYGVNS. This CDR3 is CASSGRAPSSYNSPLHF. As DNA, the CDR3 is TGTGCCAGCAGTGGCCGGGCCCCTAGCTCCTATAATTCACCCCTCCACTTT.

This chain joins TRBV29-1 and TRBJ2-7; D is unclear. Per germline, CDR1 SQVTM and CDR2 ANQGSEA. CDR3 length: 11 residues. Trimming left V 4 bases short and J 5 bases short, with 9 bases between. The CDR3 region has the DNA TGCAGCGTTGTTAGGCGGCACGAGCAGTACTTC. This encodes CSVVRRHEQYF.

V usage is TRBV27 and J usage is TRBJ2-7, with a possible D match to TRBD1 (6 bases). CDR3 length equals 14 residues. V lost 9 bases, J lost 2 bases, and 17 bases lay in between. Germline V gene data show CDR1 as MNHEY and CDR2 as SMNVEV (reference sequence). CDR3: CASRPLGTTYEQYF. The CDR3 nucleotides read TGTGCCAGTCGTCCGCTGGGGACAACCTACGAGCAGTACTTC.

The genes are TRBV18 and TRBJ1-2; 11 positions match TRBD1. The V segment lost 4 bases and the J segment 8 bases; nucleotides outside the gene matches: 12. CDR3 length: 16 amino acids. CDR1 and CDR2 from the germline V gene are KGHSH and LQKENI. Here the CDR3 reads CASSLDRTGGISGYTF. The DNA for the CDR3 is TGTGCCAGCTCACTAGACCGGACAGGGGGCATTTCGGGCTACACCTTC. Full variable domain (rest looked up from reference TRBV18 and TRBJ1-2): NAGVMQNPRHLVRRRGQEARLRCSPMKGHSHVYWYRQLPEEGLKFMVYLQKENIIDESGMPKERFSAEFPKEGPSILRIQQVVRGDSAAYFCASSLDRTGGISGYTFGSGTRLTVV.

V gene TRBV6-5 combines with J gene TRBJ1-1, with a tentative D call TRBD1 (5 bases). CDR1 MNHEY and CDR2 SVGAGI come from the germline V gene. The CDR3 is made up of 13 amino acids. Trimming left V 10 bases short and J 3 bases short, with 15 bases between. CDR3 sequence (DNA): TGTGCCACCCGTCATCGGGGGGACACTGAAGCTTTCTTT. Translation: CATRHRGDTEAFF.

This clone was counted once. The genes are TRBV5-1 and TRBJ2-1; 8 positions match TRBD2. CDR3 length equals 15 residues. V lost 4 bases, J lost 4 bases, and 7 bases stayed unmatched. The germline gives CDR1 SGHRS, CDR2 YFSETQ. The DNA for the CDR3 is TGCGCCAGCAGCACGGTAGGGACTAGTTACAATGAGCAGTTCTTC. This sequence encodes CASSTVGTSYNEQFF.

The chain joins TRBV19 to TRBJ2-7; 10 bases fit TRBD2. The V segment lost 4 bases and the J segment 1 base; nucleotides outside the gene matches: 7. The germline V gene has CDR1 LNHDA and CDR2 SQIVND (reference sequence). This CDR3 contains 16 residues. CDR3 sequence reads: CASSNSLTSGSYEQYF. The DNA for the CDR3 is TGTGCCAGTAGTAATTCCCTGACTAGCGGGTCCTACGAGCAGTACTTC.

The chain recombines TRBV20-1 with TRBJ1-1; D is unclear. CDR3 length equals 11 residues. The ends were cut back, 1 base at V and 6 bases at J, with 6 bases in the middle. The germline V gene encodes CDR1 DFQATT and CDR2 SNEGSKA (reference sequence). The CDR3 DNA is TGCAGTGCTAGAGCTGCCTCTGAAGCTTTCTTT. Translated: CSARAASEAFF.

This clone was recorded once. The chain uses TRBV7-9 and TRBJ2-3; 13 bases are a match to TRBD2. Germline V lookup: CDR1 SEHNR, CDR2 FQNEAQ (reference sequence). The V segment lost 5 bases and the J segment 2 bases; nucleotides outside the gene matches: 4. The CDR3 length is 16 residues. The CDR3 here is CASSTSGGGLTDTQYF. CDR3 bases: TGTGCCAGCAGCACTAGCGGGGGGGGGCTCACAGATACGCAGTATTTT.

This chain joins TRBV4-3 and TRBJ2-5; 11 positions agree with TRBD2. Gene TRBJ2-7 matches the end of the DNA better, so the J call may be wrong. CDR3 length: 16 amino acids. CDR1 and CDR2 (germline): LGHNA, YSLEER. The CDR3 loop is CASSQGVAGGFYEQYF. The CDR3 nucleotides read TGCGCCAGCAGCCAAGGGGTAGCGGGGGGGTTCTACGAGCAGTACTTC.

The chain joins TRBV7-6 to TRBJ1-6; D remains unclear. This CDR3 region has 17 residues. Germline CDR1 and CDR2: SGHVS and FNYEAQ. The ends were cut back, 0 bases at V and 8 bases at J, with 17 bases in the middle. This CDR3 is CASSLAVSGSGDSPLHF. The DNA for the CDR3 is TGTGCCAGCAGCTTAGCCGTCTCGGGGAGTGGGGATTCACCCCTCCACTTT.

The J gene is TRBJ1-6, the V gene TRBV11-2; D is uncertain. CDR1 is SGHAT, CDR2 FQNNGV, per germline. This CDR3 has 13 amino acids. The ends were cut back, 2 bases at V and 10 bases at J, with 9 bases in the middle. The CDR3 bases are TGTGCCAGCAGCTTACCGGCCTCATCACCCCTCCACTTT. It is translated as CASSLPASSPLHF. Supplemented by reference TRBV11-2 and TRBJ1-6, the full variable domain reads EAGVAQSPRYKIIEKRQSVAFWCNPISGHATLYWYQQILGQGPKLLIQFQNNGVVDDSQLPKDRFSAERLKGVDSTLKIQPAKLEDSAVYLCASSLPASSPLHFGNGTRLTVT.